This record looks at one T cell receptor beta chain sequence and its context. The antigen is not known. This sample stems from a study of blood T cells in healthy people across ages. Regarding the study as a whole: It was not known whether donors were CMV positive (a possible confounder of expanded clonotype changes).

The CDR3 sequence is 13 residues long. The V gene's germline CDR1 is MNHEY and CDR2 SMNVEV (reference sequence). Trimming pared 7 bases from V and 7 bases from J, leaving 17 bases between. For the second PCR, which ran for roughly 6 to 12 cycles, a sample-barcoded 5' primer and a J-beta primer mix were used. Using its own MiXCR run on the 5' RACE reads, TCRdb lists one record per CDR3 protein. The profile shows about 670,000 distinct CDR3 sequences, about 50% of them singletons. The receptor was isolated from a woman over 75 in good health. The sequencing sample was made of blood. The rearrangement uses TRBV27 and TRBJ2-7; no clear D gene. CDR3: CASTFSQYNEQYF. In nucleotides, the CDR3 is TGTGCCAGCACCTTCTCTCAATACAATGAGCAGTACTTC.